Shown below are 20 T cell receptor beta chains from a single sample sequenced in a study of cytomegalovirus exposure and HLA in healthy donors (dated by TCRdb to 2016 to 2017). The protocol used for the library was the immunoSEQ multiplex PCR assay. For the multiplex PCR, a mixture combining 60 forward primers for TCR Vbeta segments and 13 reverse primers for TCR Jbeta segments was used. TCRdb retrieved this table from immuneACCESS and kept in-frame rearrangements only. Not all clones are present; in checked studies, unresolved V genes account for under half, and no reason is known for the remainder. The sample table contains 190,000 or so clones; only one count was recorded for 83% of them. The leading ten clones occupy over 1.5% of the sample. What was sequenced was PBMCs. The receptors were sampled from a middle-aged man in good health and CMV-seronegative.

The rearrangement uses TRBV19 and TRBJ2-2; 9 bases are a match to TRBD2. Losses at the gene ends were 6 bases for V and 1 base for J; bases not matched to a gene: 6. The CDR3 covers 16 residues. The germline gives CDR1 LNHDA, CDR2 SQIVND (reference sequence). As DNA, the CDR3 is TGTGCCAGTAGAAAGACTAGCGGAAAGAACACCGGGGAGCTGTTTTTT. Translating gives CASRKTSGKNTGELFF.

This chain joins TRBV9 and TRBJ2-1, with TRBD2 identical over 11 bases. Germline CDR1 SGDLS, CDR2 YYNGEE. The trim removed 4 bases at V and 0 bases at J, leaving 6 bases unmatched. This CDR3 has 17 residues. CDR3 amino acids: CASSPDTSGSSYNEQFF. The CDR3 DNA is TGTGCCAGCAGCCCAGATACTAGCGGGAGCTCCTACAATGAGCAGTTCTTC.

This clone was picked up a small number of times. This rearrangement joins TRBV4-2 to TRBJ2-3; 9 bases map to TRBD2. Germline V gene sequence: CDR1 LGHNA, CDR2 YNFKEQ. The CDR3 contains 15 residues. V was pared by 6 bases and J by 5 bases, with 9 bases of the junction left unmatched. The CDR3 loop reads CASRGGLAGIDTQYF. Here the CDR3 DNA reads TGTGCCAGCAGAGGGGGTCTAGCGGGGATAGATACGCAGTATTTT.

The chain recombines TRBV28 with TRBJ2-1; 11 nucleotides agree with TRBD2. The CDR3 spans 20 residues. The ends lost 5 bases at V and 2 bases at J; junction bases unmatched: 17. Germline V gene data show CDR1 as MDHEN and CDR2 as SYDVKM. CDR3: CASSRYASGRHRRPYNEQFF. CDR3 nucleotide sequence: TGTGCCAGCAGTCGGTATGCTAGCGGGAGGCACCGTCGACCCTACAATGAGCAGTTCTTC.

CDR3 DNA sequence: TGTGCCAGCAGCCAAGGACTAGCGGGGGAGCAGTACTTC. Its translation: CASSQGLAGEQYF. The gene calls are TRBV14 and TRBJ2-7; 11 nucleotides agree with TRBD2. The V gene's germline CDR1 is SGHDN and CDR2 FVKESK. This CDR3 contains 13 residues. V lost 1 base to trimming and J lost 7 bases; unmatched junction nucleotides: 0.

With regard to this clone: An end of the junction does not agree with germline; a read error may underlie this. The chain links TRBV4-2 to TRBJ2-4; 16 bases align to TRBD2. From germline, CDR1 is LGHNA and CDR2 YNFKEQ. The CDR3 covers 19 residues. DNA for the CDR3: TGTGCCAGCAGTCAAGCGGGACTAGCGGGAGGGAGTGTCAAAAACATTCAGTACTTC. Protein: CASSQAGLAGGSVKNIQYF.

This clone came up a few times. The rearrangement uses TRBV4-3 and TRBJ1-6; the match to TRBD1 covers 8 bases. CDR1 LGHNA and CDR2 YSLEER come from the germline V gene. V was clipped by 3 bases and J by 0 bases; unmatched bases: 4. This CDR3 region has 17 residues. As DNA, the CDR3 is TGCGCCAGCAGCCAGCAGGGGGCTAGCTCCTATAATTCACCCCTCCACTTT. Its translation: CASSQQGASSYNSPLHF.

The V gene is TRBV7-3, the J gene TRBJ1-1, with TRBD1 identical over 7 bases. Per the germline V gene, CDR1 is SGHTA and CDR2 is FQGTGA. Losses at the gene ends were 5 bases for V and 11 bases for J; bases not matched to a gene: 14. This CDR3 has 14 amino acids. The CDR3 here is CASSLQGGGGRAFF. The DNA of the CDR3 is TGTGCCAGCAGCCTTCAAGGAGGGGGCGGGAGGGCTTTCTTT.

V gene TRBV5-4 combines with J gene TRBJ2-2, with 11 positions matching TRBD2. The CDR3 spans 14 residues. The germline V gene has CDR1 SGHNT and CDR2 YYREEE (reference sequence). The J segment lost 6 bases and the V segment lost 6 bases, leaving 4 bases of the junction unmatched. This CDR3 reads CASNLAGGSGELFF. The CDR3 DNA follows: TGTGCCAGCAATCTAGCGGGAGGTTCCGGGGAGCTGTTTTTT.

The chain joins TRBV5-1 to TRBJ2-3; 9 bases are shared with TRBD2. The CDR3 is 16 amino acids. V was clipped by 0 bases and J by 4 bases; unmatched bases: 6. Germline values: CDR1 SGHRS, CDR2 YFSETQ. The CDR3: CASSLGSSGTPDTQYF. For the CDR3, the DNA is TGCGCCAGCAGCTTGGGTTCTAGCGGGACTCCAGATACGCAGTATTTT.

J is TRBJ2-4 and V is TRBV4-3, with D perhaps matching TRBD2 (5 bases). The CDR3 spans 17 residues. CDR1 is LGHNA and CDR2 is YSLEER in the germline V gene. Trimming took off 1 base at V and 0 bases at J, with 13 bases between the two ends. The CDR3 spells CASSQGGRTVAKNIQYF. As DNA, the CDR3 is TGCGCCAGCAGCCAAGGAGGGAGAACGGTAGCCAAAAACATTCAGTACTTC.

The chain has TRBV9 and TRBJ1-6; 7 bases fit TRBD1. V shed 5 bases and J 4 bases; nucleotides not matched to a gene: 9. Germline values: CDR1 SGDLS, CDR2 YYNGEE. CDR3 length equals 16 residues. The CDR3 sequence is CASSERKTGYNSPLHF. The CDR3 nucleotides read TGTGCCAGCAGTGAACGAAAGACAGGGTATAATTCACCCCTCCACTTT.

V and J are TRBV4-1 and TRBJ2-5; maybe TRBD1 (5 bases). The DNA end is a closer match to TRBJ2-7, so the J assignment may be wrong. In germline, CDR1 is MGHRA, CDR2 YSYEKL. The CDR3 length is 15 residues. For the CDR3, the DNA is TGCGCCAGCAGCCAAGTGACAGTCAAGATGTACGAGCAGTACTTC. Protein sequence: CASSQVTVKMYEQYF.

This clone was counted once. CDR3 in DNA: TGCGCCAGCAGCTGGCAGGGAACAGATACGCAGTATTTT. It is translated as CASSWQGTDTQYF. This chain joins TRBV5-1 and TRBJ2-3, with D perhaps TRBD1 (5 bases). V lost 3 bases to trimming and J lost 3 bases, with 8 bases between them. Germline CDR1 is SGHRS and CDR2 is YFSETQ. CDR3 length: 13 amino acids.

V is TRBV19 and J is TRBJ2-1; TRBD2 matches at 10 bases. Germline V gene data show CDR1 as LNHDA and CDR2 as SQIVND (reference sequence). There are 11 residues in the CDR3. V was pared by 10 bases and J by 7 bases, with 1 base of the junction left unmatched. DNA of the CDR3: TGTGCCACGGGACTAGCGAATGAGCAGTTCTTC. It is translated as CATGLANEQFF.

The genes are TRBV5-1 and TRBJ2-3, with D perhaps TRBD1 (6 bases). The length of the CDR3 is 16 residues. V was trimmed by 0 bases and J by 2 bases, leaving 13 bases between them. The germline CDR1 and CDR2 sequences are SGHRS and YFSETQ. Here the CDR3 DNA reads TGCGCCAGCAGCTTGGCCAATTTGGGGGCCACAGATACGCAGTATTTT. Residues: CASSLANLGATDTQYF.

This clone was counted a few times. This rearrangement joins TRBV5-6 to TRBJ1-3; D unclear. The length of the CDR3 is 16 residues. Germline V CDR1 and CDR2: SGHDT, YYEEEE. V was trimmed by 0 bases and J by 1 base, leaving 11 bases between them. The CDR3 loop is CASSLAYKQSGNTIYF. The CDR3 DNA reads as TGTGCCAGCAGCTTGGCCTATAAACAGTCTGGAAACACCATATATTTT.

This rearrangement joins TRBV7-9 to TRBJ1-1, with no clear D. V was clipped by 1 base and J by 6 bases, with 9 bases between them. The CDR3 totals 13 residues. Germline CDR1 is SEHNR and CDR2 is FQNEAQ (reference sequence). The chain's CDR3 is CASSLVRRAEAFF. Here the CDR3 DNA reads TGTGCCAGCAGCTTAGTACGGAGGGCTGAAGCTTTCTTT.

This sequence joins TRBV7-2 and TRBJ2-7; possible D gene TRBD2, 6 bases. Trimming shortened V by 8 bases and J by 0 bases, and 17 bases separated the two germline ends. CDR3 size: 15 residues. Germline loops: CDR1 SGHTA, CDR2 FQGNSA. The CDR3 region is CASGPPGLPSYEQYF. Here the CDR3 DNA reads TGTGCCAGCGGACCTCCGGGACTCCCCTCCTACGAGCAGTACTTC.

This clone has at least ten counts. The CDR3 DNA follows: TGTGCCAGCAGTACCCGACAGGGCAGGAGCACAGATACGCAGTATTTT. Its translation is CASSTRQGRSTDTQYF. V and J are TRBV6-6 and TRBJ2-3; 7 bases agree with TRBD1. Trimming took 5 bases from V and 0 from J; bases not matched to a gene: 8. Looked up from germline, CDR1 is MNHNY and CDR2 is SVGAGI (reference sequence). CDR3 length: 16 amino acids.